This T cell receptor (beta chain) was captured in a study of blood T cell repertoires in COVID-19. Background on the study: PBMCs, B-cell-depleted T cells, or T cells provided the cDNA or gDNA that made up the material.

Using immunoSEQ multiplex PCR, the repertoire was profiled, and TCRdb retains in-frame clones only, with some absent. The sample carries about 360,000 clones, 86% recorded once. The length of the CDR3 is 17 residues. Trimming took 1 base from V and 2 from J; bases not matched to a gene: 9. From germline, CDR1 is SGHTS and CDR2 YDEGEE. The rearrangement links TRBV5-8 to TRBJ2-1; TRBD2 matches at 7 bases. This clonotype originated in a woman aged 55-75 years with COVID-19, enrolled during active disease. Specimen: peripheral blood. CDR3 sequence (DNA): TGTGCCAGCAGCTTGAACCCCGCGGGGGTCCCCTACAATGAGCAGTTCTTC. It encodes CASSLNPAGVPYNEQFF. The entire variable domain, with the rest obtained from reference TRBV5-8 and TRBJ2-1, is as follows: EAGVTQSPTHLIKTRGQQATLRCSPISGHTSVYWYQQALGLGLQFLLWYDEGEERNRGNFPPRFSGRQFPNYSSELNVNALELEDSALYLCASSLNPAGVPYNEQFFGPGTRLTVL.